The next 23 T cell receptor beta chains were all read from a single sample in a study of T cell changes during pregnancy in multiple sclerosis. Clones were sequenced by immunoSEQ multiplex PCR, and TCRdb holds only the in-frame ones, with some missing. The sample has tens of thousands of clones, 90% seen once; the top ten hold around 2.1%. The sequences come from peripheral blood, collected in the first trimester of pregnancy. The receptors originated from a female donor in good health, enrolled as a control in a pregnancy study.

This clone has a handful of counts. This chain joins TRBV4-1 and TRBJ1-1; D might be TRBD1 (6 bases). Germline CDR1 is MGHRA and CDR2 is YSYEKL. The CDR3 is made up of 16 amino acids. Deletions cut 0 bases from V and 0 bases from J, with 11 bases between. Written as DNA, the CDR3 is TGCGCCAGCAGCCAAGAACGCACAGGGATGAACACTGAAGCTTTCTTT. Translated, it gives CASSQERTGMNTEAFF.

The chain has TRBV27 and TRBJ2-7; maybe TRBD2 (6 bases). This CDR3 is built from 16 residues. Germline assignment: CDR1 MNHEY and CDR2 SMNVEV (reference sequence). The V gene lost 2 bases and the J gene lost 1 base, with 15 bases spanning the gap. The DNA of the CDR3 is TGTGCCAGCAGTTTAGATCTGTCTAGCGCGTCCTACGAGCAGTACTTC. It specifies CASSLDLSSASYEQYF.

This chain connects TRBV11-2 to TRBJ1-1; maybe TRBD1 (6 bases). The germline CDR1 and CDR2 sequences are SGHAT and FQNNGV. V lost 5 bases and J lost 8, with 9 bases in between. The CDR3 contains 11 residues. Here the CDR3 reads CASSQDSEAFF. The DNA for the CDR3 is TGTGCCAGCAGCCAGGACAGCGAAGCTTTCTTT.

The rearrangement uses TRBV19 and TRBJ1-5; D remains ambiguous. Germline V gene sequence: CDR1 LNHDA, CDR2 SQIVND (reference sequence). V shed 3 bases and J shed 5 bases, with 8 bases lying between them. The CDR3 runs 13 residues. The CDR3 coding sequence is TGTGCCAGTAGTATCTCTTCGGATCAGCCCCAGCATTTT. Its protein is CASSISSDQPQHF. The full variable domain, rest sourced from reference TRBV19 and TRBJ1-5, is DGGITQSPKYLFRKEGQNVTLSCEQNLNHDAMYWYRQDPGQGLRLIYYSQIVNDFQKGDIAEGYSVSREKKESFPLTVTSAQKNPTAFYLCASSISSDQPQHFGDGTRLSIL.

The chain uses TRBV19 and TRBJ2-2; 8 bases agree with TRBD1. Trimming removed 10 bases from V and 0 bases from J; junction bases left unmatched: 4. This CDR3 contains 14 residues. CDR1 is LNHDA and CDR2 is SQIVND in the germline V gene (reference sequence). This CDR3 is CATPGQANTGELFF. In DNA form, the CDR3 reads TGTGCCACTCCGGGACAGGCGAACACCGGGGAGCTGTTTTTT.

The chain carries TRBV4-2 and TRBJ2-3; D is uncertain. Trimming took 0 bases from V and 0 from J, leaving 16 bases between them. The CDR3 has 18 residues. Germline CDR1 reads LGHNA; CDR2 reads YNFKEQ. This CDR3 is CASSQDPSGTGSTDTQYF. CDR3 in DNA: TGTGCCAGCAGCCAAGACCCCTCCGGTACTGGTAGCACAGATACGCAGTATTTT.

The chain links TRBV7-2 to TRBJ2-7; 12 bases are shared with TRBD2. V lost 1 base, J lost 2 bases, and 9 bases stayed unmatched. The CDR3 spans 18 residues. CDR1 SGHTA and CDR2 FQGNSA come from the germline V gene. CDR3 sequence: CASSLGASGRASAYEQYF. The CDR3 coding sequence is TGTGCCAGCAGCTTAGGGGCTAGCGGGAGGGCCAGTGCCTACGAGCAGTACTTC.

The V call is TRBV2, the J call TRBJ2-1, with D possibly TRBD2 on 5 matching bases. The V end lost 2 bases, the J end lost 5 bases, and 16 bases lay between the germline ends. The CDR3 has 16 amino acids. The germline gives CDR1 SNHLY, CDR2 FYNNEI. CDR3 sequence: CASSEKGLALHNEQFF. CDR3 DNA: TGTGCCAGCAGTGAAAAGGGCCTAGCCCTCCACAATGAGCAGTTCTTC.

The chain employs TRBV29-1 and TRBJ1-6; D unclear. From germline, CDR1 is SQVTM and CDR2 ANQGSEA. The germline V and J ends were trimmed by 6 bases and 10 bases, with 16 bases remaining between them. The CDR3 covers 13 residues. This chain's CDR3 is CSVRGVLGSPLHF. The CDR3 DNA is TGCAGCGTCCGCGGGGTTTTGGGATCACCCCTCCACTTT.

The chain carries TRBV2 and TRBJ2-4, with 8 bases that match TRBD1. Germline V lookup: CDR1 SNHLY, CDR2 FYNNEI. There are 13 residues in the CDR3. The V and J ends lost 6 bases and 6 bases, in that order; junction bases with no gene match: 4. The CDR3 here is CASRAGTGNIQYF. The CDR3 DNA follows: TGTGCCAGCAGAGCCGGGACAGGAAACATTCAGTACTTC.

This clone was seen only a few times. DNA for the CDR3: TGTGCCAGCAGCGAGGGAGGGAGCACTGAAGCTTTCTTT. Its protein product is CASSEGGSTEAFF. This rearrangement joins TRBV9 to TRBJ1-1; D gene unclear. The CDR3 consists of 13 residues. Germline V gives CDR1 SGDLS, CDR2 YYNGEE. The V end lost 3 bases, the J end lost 4 bases, and 10 bases lay between the germline ends.

The chain carries TRBV13 and TRBJ1-6; TRBD1 matches 8 bases. The CDR3 sequence is 14 residues long. V was pared by 6 bases and J by 4 bases, with 2 bases of the junction left unmatched. CDR1 PRHDT and CDR2 FYEKMQ come from the germline V gene (reference sequence). As DNA, the CDR3 is TGTGCCAGCAGTCGGACAGGGTATAATTCACCCCTCCACTTT. Translated: CASSRTGYNSPLHF.

The CDR3, as DNA: TGTGCCAGCAGCCGGACAGGGAAACCCTACGAGCAGTACTTC. Protein sequence: CASSRTGKPYEQYF. V and J are TRBV28 and TRBJ2-7; 8 bases are a match to TRBD1. Trimming took 6 bases from V and 2 from J; bases not matched to a gene: 6. The CDR3 spans 14 residues. Per the germline V gene, CDR1 is MDHEN and CDR2 is SYDVKM.

V gene TRBV18 combines with J gene TRBJ1-5; D is unresolved. This CDR3 is built from 13 residues. Trimming took off 1 base at V and 7 bases at J, with 8 bases between the two ends. In germline, CDR1 is KGHSH, CDR2 LQKENI. CDR3 sequence: CASSPRATQPQHF. The CDR3 DNA is TGTGCCAGCTCACCACGGGCGACGCAGCCCCAGCATTTT.

This clone was seen a few times. The rearrangement links TRBV6-4 to TRBJ2-3, with TRBD2 identical over 10 bases. Trimming cost V 0 bases and J 0 bases; bases outside gene matches: 0. Germline V gives CDR1 MRHNA, CDR2 SNTAGT. The CDR3 length is 16 residues. CDR3 protein: CASSDSTSGSTDTQYF. The CDR3, as DNA: TGTGCCAGCAGTGACTCGACTAGCGGGAGCACAGATACGCAGTATTTT.

This clone was observed a few times. V gene TRBV5-6 combines with J gene TRBJ1-5; TRBD1 might be the D (6 bases). Germline values: CDR1 SGHDT, CDR2 YYEEEE. The length of the CDR3 is 14 residues. With 9 bases removed from V and 0 bases from J, the gap between germline ends came to 13 bases. The DNA for the CDR3 is TGTGCCATCAGGGGAGGGGATAGCAATCAGCCCCAGCATTTT. Amino acids: CAIRGGDSNQPQHF.

This clone was observed a handful of times. The chain uses TRBV7-2 and TRBJ2-7, with 8 positions matching TRBD2. CDR1 SGHTA and CDR2 FQGNSA come from the germline V gene. Germline trimming cut 6 bases from V and 4 bases from J; bases unmatched to any gene: 5. The length of the CDR3 is 13 residues. The CDR3: CASSTGGWYEQYF. CDR3 bases: TGTGCCAGCAGTACGGGAGGGTGGTACGAGCAGTACTTC.

The chain employs TRBV11-2 and TRBJ1-5; 7 nucleotides line up with TRBD1. Germline loops: CDR1 SGHAT, CDR2 FQNNGV. This CDR3 is built from 16 residues. V lost 4 bases, J lost 2 bases, and 8 bases stayed unmatched. The CDR3 DNA follows: TGTGCCAGCAGCTCCTCCGACAGGGTTGGCAATCAGCCCCAGCATTTT. This encodes CASSSSDRVGNQPQHF.

The V and J genes are TRBV7-9 and TRBJ2-3; TRBD1 matches at 7 bases. The CDR3 covers 15 residues. The germline V gene has CDR1 SEHNR and CDR2 FQNEAQ (reference sequence). V lost 5 bases to trimming and J lost 2 bases; unmatched junction nucleotides: 7. The CDR3 DNA follows: TGTGCCAGCAGCGTTACAGGGGCCCCCACAGATACGCAGTATTTT. Translating gives CASSVTGAPTDTQYF.

The chain is built from TRBV27 and TRBJ1-5, with TRBD1 identical over 7 bases. CDR1 is MNHEY, CDR2 SMNVEV, per germline (reference sequence). This CDR3 comprises 16 residues. With V trimmed by 4 bases and J by 1 base, 7 bases remained unmatched. This chain's CDR3 is CASSWAGGSSNQPQHF. The CDR3 coding sequence is TGTGCCAGCAGTTGGGCAGGGGGTTCAAGCAATCAGCCCCAGCATTTT.

This chain joins TRBV28 and TRBJ1-5; unclear D gene. The germline V gene encodes CDR1 MDHEN and CDR2 SYDVKM. This CDR3 has 16 residues. Trimming removed 5 bases from V and 4 bases from J, with 18 bases in between. The CDR3 protein is CASSRRSGNRNQPQHF. CDR3 coding DNA: TGTGCCAGCAGTAGGAGGTCGGGTAATCGGAATCAGCCCCAGCATTTT.

The chain joins TRBV2 to TRBJ2-5, with 8 bases lining up with TRBD2. Germline V gives CDR1 SNHLY, CDR2 FYNNEI. This CDR3 comprises 15 residues. V trimming: 4 bases; J trimming: 5 bases; junction bases outside the gene matches: 9. For the CDR3, the DNA is TGTGCCAGCAGTGGGGCGGGGGGTTTCGGGGAGACCCAGTACTTC. Its translation is CASSGAGGFGETQYF.

The J gene is TRBJ2-2, the V gene TRBV7-6; TRBD2 matches at 15 bases. With V trimmed by 5 bases and J by 7 bases, 5 bases remained unmatched. Germline CDR1 SGHVS, CDR2 FNYEAQ. CDR3 length equals 16 residues. The DNA of the CDR3 is TGTGCCAGCAGCCTCGGGACTAGCGGGAGGATCGGGGAGCTGTTTTTT. This codes for CASSLGTSGRIGELFF.